This is a list of T cell receptor beta chains from one sample in a study of CD8+ T cells in alopecia areata. Measured with immunoSEQ multiplex PCR; TCRdb has only the in-frame clones, and not every one. The sample yields 120,000 or so clones, 45% to 60% seen once. The specimen comprised CD4+ T cells sorted from blood, sampled at week 0. These receptors all come from a human donor with alopecia areata. CDR3s include the opening cysteine and the closing phenylalanine or tryptophan. A D gene is named only where the DNA matches it firmly. Clone size is not always given. Where it is, it says once, few, many or a class for expanded clones.

clone_size	d_call	v_call	j_call	cdr3_nt	cdr3_aa
few	NA	TRBV2	TRBJ2-2	TGTGCCAGCAAGGCAGGGTGGACCGGGGAGCTGTTTTTT	CASKAGWTGELFF
NA	NA	TRBV7-3	TRBJ2-2	TGTGCCAGCAGCCCTTGGGGATCCTGGGAGGACACCGGGGAGCTGTTTTTT	CASSPWGSWEDTGELFF
few	NA	TRBV10-3	TRBJ1-3	TGTGCCATCAGTATGTCCAGGGGCTCTGGAAACACCATATATTTT	CAISMSRGSGNTIYF
NA	TRBD1	TRBV18	TRBJ2-2	TGTGCCAGCTCACCACTGACAGGGGTGGAGACCGGGGAGCTGTTTTTT	CASSPLTGVETGELFF
NA	NA	TRBV7-6	TRBJ2-1	TGTGCCAGCAGCAGCCGGACGGAGAACAATGAGCAGTTCTTC	CASSSRTENNEQFF
NA	NA	TRBV30	TRBJ2-1	TGTGCCTGGAGTCGGGGGAGTTCCTACAATGAGCAGTTCTTC	CAWSRGSSYNEQFF
NA	TRBD2	TRBV28	TRBJ2-7	TGTGCCAGCAAGGGTAGCGGGAGTTTCCACGAGCAGTACTTC	CASKGSGSFHEQYF
few	NA	TRBV4-3	TRBJ2-7	TGCGCCAGCAGCCAAACCCTGACAGATAGCTACGAGCAGTACTTC	CASSQTLTDSYEQYF
NA	NA	TRBV18	TRBJ2-7	TGTGCCAGCTCACCACCGAGTGTGGACGAGCAGTACTTC	CASSPPSVDEQYF
NA	NA	TRBV15	TRBJ1-5	TGTGCCACCAGCAGAGATCTGGGGGGTTCGGTTCAGCCCCAGCATTTT	CATSRDLGGSVQPQHF
few	NA	TRBV4-1	TRBJ1-4	TGCGCCAGCAGCCAAGAGATATGGGCACCGAAACTGTTTTTT	CASSQEIWAPKLFF
NA	NA	TRBV7-2	TRBJ2-3	TGTGCCAGCAGCGGGGATAGCACAGATACGCAGTATTTT	CASSGDSTDTQYF
NA	TRBD2	TRBV9	TRBJ2-1	TGTGCCAGCAGCTTCGGGACTAGCGGGAGTTTTTCCTACAATGAGCAGTTCTTC	CASSFGTSGSFSYNEQFF
few	NA	TRBV7-2	TRBJ1-2	TGTGCCAGCAGCTTAGAACGGGACATGAGCGGCTACACCTTC	CASSLERDMSGYTF
NA	NA	TRBV4-3	TRBJ1-2	TGCGCCAGCAGCCAGAATTCCTATAATCAACCAGGTGGCTACACCTTC	CASSQNSYNQPGGYTF
few	NA	TRBV6-5	TRBJ2-5	TGTGCCAGCAGTTACATCGGTGGTGAGACCCAGTACTTC	CASSYIGGETQYF
few	NA	TRBV10-3	TRBJ2-1	TGTGCCACCAGTGGCGGACTGGAGACAAATGAGCAGTTCTTC	CATSGGLETNEQFF
NA	NA	TRBV27	TRBJ2-5	TGTGCCAGCAGTTTATCTTGGGGGGAAGAGACCCAGTACTTC	CASSLSWGEETQYF
few	TRBD1	TRBV6-5	TRBJ2-3	TGTGCCAGCAGTTGGGACAGGCGGAGCACAGATACGCAGTATTTT	CASSWDRRSTDTQYF
NA	NA	TRBV19	TRBJ1-5	TGTGCCAGTAGTATGCAAATGTATAGCAATCAGCCCCAGCATTTT	CASSMQMYSNQPQHF
NA	NA	TRBV11-2	TRBJ1-3	TGTGCCAGCAGTACAGGGACTGGAAACACCATATATTTT	CASSTGTGNTIYF
NA	NA	TRBV6-6	TRBJ2-1	TGTGCCAGCAGCCGACACGGGGAGCAGTTCTTC	CASSRHGEQFF
NA	TRBD1	TRBV11-2	TRBJ2-1	TGTGCCAGCAGGAGGGGGCAGGGAGTTTACAATGAGCAGTTCTTC	CASRRGQGVYNEQFF
NA	NA	TRBV29-1	TRBJ2-7	TGCAGCGTTGAAGACGCGAAGGGCTACGAGCAGTACTTC	CSVEDAKGYEQYF
NA	NA	TRBV18	TRBJ2-7	TGTGCCAGCTCGCCTCAAGAAATCTACGAGCAGTACTTC	CASSPQEIYEQYF
few	NA	TRBV18	TRBJ1-5	TGTGCCAGCTCCAGGGACAATGATCAGCCCCAGCATTTT	CASSRDNDQPQHF
NA	NA	TRBV4-2	TRBJ2-5	TGTGCCAGCAGCCGCGACCGGAAAGAGACCCAGTACTTC	CASSRDRKETQYF
NA	NA	TRBV4-1	TRBJ2-2	TGCGCCAGCAGCCAAGATGCCGGAGGGTCCGGCACCGGGGAGCTGTTTTTT	CASSQDAGGSGTGELFF
NA	NA	TRBV27	TRBJ1-5	TGTGCCAGCGGCCCATCAGAGCCCCAGCATTTT	CASGPSEPQHF
few	TRBD1	TRBV18	TRBJ2-1	TGTGCCAGCTCATCCGGGACAGGGGACTACAATGAGCAGTTCTTC	CASSSGTGDYNEQFF
few	TRBD2	TRBV7-9	TRBJ2-2	TGTGCCAGCAGCAGACTAGCGGGAGGTGACACCGGGGAGCTGTTTTTT	CASSRLAGGDTGELFF
few	TRBD1	TRBV5-1	TRBJ1-1	TGCGCCAGCAGCTTGCAGGGGGACACTGAAGCTTTCTTT	CASSLQGDTEAFF
NA	NA	TRBV4-1	TRBJ1-5	TGCGCCAGCAGCCTAGCGGGGCGGGATCAGCCCCAGCATTTT	CASSLAGRDQPQHF
NA	TRBD1	TRBV4-2	TRBJ1-5	TGTGCCAGCAGCCAGGCGGACAGGGGCACCAATCAGCCCCAGCATTTT	CASSQADRGTNQPQHF
few	NA	TRBV28	TRBJ1-3	TGTGCCAGCAGTTCACCCGGGGGAGGCACCATATATTTT	CASSSPGGGTIYF
few	NA	TRBV7-2	TRBJ1-6	TGTGCCAGCAGTACCCCCCGTTACGGGGCTTCACCCCTCCACTTT	CASSTPRYGASPLHF
NA	NA	TRBV5-1	TRBJ1-6	TGCGCCAGCAGCTTGGTTGACTATAATTCACCCCTCCACTTT	CASSLVDYNSPLHF